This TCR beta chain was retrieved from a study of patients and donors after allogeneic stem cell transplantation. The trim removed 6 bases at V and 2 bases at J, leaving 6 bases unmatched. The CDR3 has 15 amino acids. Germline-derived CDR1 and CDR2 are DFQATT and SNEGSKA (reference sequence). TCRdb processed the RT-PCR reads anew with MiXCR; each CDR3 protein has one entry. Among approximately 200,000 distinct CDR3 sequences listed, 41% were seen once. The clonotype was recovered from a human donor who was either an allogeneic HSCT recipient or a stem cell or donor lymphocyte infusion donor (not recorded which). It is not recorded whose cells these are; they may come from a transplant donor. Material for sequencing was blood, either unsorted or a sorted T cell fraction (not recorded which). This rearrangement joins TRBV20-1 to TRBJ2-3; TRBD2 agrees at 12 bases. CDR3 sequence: CSAGTSGPITDTQYF. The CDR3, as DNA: TGCAGTGCCGGGACTAGCGGGCCGATCACAGATACGCAGTATTTT.